One T cell receptor (beta chain) is described in this entry. Its antigen is currently unknown. These data belong to a study of T cell responses to AZD1222 COVID-19 vaccine. Study in general: Second-dose groups at about 4 or about 12 weeks were pooled.

This CDR3 is 14 amino acids long. V dropped 4 bases and J dropped 6 bases, with 13 bases sitting between them. Germline CDR1 and CDR2: MNHEY and SVGAGI. Study-level points and caveats: Seropositive AZD1222 recipients at baseline numbered only five to seven. Spike-spanning, vaccine-associated CD4 TCRs were dominant at 160-218 and 743-854. The peak T cell response came first, and repertoires were sampled only after it.

The protocol was immunoSEQ multiplex PCR, while the TCRdb copy is restricted to in-frame clones and leaves out a portion. The sample has more than 85,000 clones, around 90% seen once; the top ten hold 4.5% to 5.5%. The receptor was isolated from an adult in good health. The chain links TRBV6-5 to TRBJ1-5; D perhaps matches TRBD1 (6 bases). The sample in question was peripheral blood, obtained on day 0 of AZD1222 vaccination. The CDR3 sequence: CASSFGSGAQPQHF. DNA of the CDR3: TGTGCCAGCAGTTTCGGGTCGGGGGCTCAGCCCCAGCATTTT.